This note documents a single TCR beta chain sequence. No antigen is known for it. V was trimmed by 10 bases and J by 2 bases, leaving 16 bases between them. Germline V gene lookup returns CDR1 SGHTS and CDR2 YDEGEE. The CDR3 is made up of 13 amino acids. This entry comes from a study of T cell repertoires in cytomegalovirus infection. As for the study in general: It was recently identified HLA-C-restricted and well-studied HLA-B-restricted CMV epitopes that the study used. Public TCR beta signatures indicated both CMV infection and matching HLA type.

One entry per CDR3 protein, called by TCRdb with MiXCR from the reads. This sample has about 830,000 distinct CDR3 sequences, with about 33% found just once. This clonotype was obtained from a human donor in good health (CMV status not recorded). Some clones in this sample may be carry-over from other donors' samples. V usage is TRBV5-8 and J usage is TRBJ2-7; D gene ambiguous. Sequences were derived from cultured CD8+ T cells from PBMCs, sampled from culture after CMV antigen stimulation. CDR3 region: CASSVVSAYEQYV. In nucleotides, the CDR3 is TGTGCCTCCTCAGTGGTAAGTGCCTACGAGCAGTACGTC.